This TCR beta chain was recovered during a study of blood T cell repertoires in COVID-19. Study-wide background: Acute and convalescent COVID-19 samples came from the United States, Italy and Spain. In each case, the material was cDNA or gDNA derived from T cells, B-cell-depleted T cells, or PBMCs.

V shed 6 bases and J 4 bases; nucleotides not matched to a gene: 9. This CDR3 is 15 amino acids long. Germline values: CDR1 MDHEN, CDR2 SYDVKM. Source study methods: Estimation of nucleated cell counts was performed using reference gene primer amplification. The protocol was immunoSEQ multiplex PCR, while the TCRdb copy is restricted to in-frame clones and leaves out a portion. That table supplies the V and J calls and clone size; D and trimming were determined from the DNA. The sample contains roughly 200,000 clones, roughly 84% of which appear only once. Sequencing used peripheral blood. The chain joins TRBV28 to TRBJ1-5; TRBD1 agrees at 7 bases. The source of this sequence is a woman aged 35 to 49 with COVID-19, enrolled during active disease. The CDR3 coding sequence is TGTGCCAGCAGCGAGACAGGGCGAGAGAATCAGCCCCAGCATTTT. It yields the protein CASSETGRENQPQHF.